The T cell receptor beta chain under discussion was sequenced for a study of CD8+CD57+ T cells in acquired aplastic anemia. Notes on the study in general: Researchers reported that CD8+ Simpson's diversity was not significantly different in patients versus controls.

The template used for profiling TCR beta VDJ and CDR3 was genomic DNA. TCRdb called the reads again in MiXCR, with one record for every CDR3 protein. The sample lists about 41,000 distinct CDR3 sequences, approximately 63% seen once, with 59% in the top ten. Individuals selected for sequencing had exhibited CD8+CD57+ cell expansion on flow cytometry. None of the patients had been given any therapy when their blood was sampled. The germline V gene has CDR1 SGHRS and CDR2 YFSETQ. The V gene lost 0 bases and the J gene lost 11 bases, with 15 bases spanning the gap. The CDR3 consists of 14 residues. Remarks on this clonotype: The target antigen is unknown.

V usage is TRBV5-1 and J usage is TRBJ1-5; no firm D call. The clonotype originates from a human donor with aplastic anemia. What was sequenced was sorted CD4+, CD8+, or CD8+CD57+ T cells (not recorded which) from PBMCs. CDR3 nucleotide sequence: TGCGCCAGCAGCTTGGGTTCCTCCCCCTACGCCCAGCATTTT. Translation: CASSLGSSPYAQHF.